The 27 T cell receptor beta chains reported below all come from one sample, sequenced in a study of blood T cells in healthy people across ages. Sample-barcoded 5' priming and a J-beta primer mix drove a second PCR of about 7 to 12 cycles. Each CDR3 protein gets one entry after TCRdb re-called the 5' RACE reads with MiXCR. The sample consists of hundreds of thousands of distinct CDR3 sequences, 35% to 40% of them appearing once. The specimen sequenced was blood. These TCRs come from a young man in good health.

Note on this clonotype: The junction departs from germline at one end; a sequencing error may be responsible. V is TRBV27 and J is TRBJ1-1, with D possibly being TRBD1 (6 bases). Germline V gene data show CDR1 as MNHEY and CDR2 as SMNVEV (reference sequence). CDR3 size: 16 residues. The CDR3 sequence: CAGSFSAGELNTEAFF. The CDR3, as DNA: TGTGCCGGCAGTTTCTCCGCAGGGGAATTAAACACTGAAGCTTTCTTT.

This rearrangement joins TRBV4-3 to TRBJ1-1; D unresolved. Trimming took off 3 bases at V and 0 bases at J, with 8 bases between the two ends. Looked up from germline, CDR1 is LGHNA and CDR2 is YSLEER. The CDR3 is 14 residues long. This CDR3 is CASSHEGLNTEAFF. The DNA for the CDR3 is TGCGCCAGCAGCCATGAGGGTTTGAACACTGAAGCTTTCTTT.

In this sample, this clonotype turned up a few times. The gene calls are TRBV15 and TRBJ1-4; TRBD1 might be the D (6 bases). CDR1 is LNHNV, CDR2 YYDKDF, per germline (reference sequence). V was shortened by 4 bases and J by 7 bases, with 16 bases between the two germline ends. The CDR3 totals 15 residues. CDR3 loop: CATSTQQGFGEKLFF. Written as DNA, the CDR3 is TGTGCCACCAGCACTCAACAGGGATTTGGTGAAAAACTGTTTTTT.

This clonotype has a count of ten or more. This chain links TRBV25-1 with TRBJ1-2, with 10 nucleotides matching TRBD1. The CDR3 extends over 14 amino acids. Losses at the gene ends were 8 bases for V and 3 bases for J; bases not matched to a gene: 6. In germline, CDR1 is MGHDK, CDR2 SYGVNS. DNA for the CDR3: TGTGCCAGCCGGGACAGGGGATGGGACTATGGCTACACCTTC. Translating gives CASRDRGWDYGYTF.

The chain carries TRBV2 and TRBJ2-4, with D unclear. The germline V gene has CDR1 SNHLY and CDR2 FYNNEI. V was trimmed by 4 bases and J by 9 bases, leaving 7 bases between them. The length of the CDR3 is 11 residues. The CDR3 nucleotides are TGTGCCAGCAGTGCCATGGGCATTCAGTACTTC. Protein product: CASSAMGIQYF.

A remark on this clonotype: A read error is possible here, since a much larger clone lies one base away. The chain uses TRBV12-3 or TRBV12-4 and TRBJ2-3; 9 bases are a match to TRBD1. CDR3 length: 13 residues. The CDR3 region has the DNA TGTGCCAGCAGACAGGGGGCCACAGATACGGAGTATTTT. Residues: CASRQGATDTEYF.

The chain carries TRBV5-1 and TRBJ1-2, with D unresolved. Looked up from germline, CDR1 is SGHRS and CDR2 is YFSETQ. CDR3 length equals 11 residues. The CDR3 bases are TGCACCCTAATCTTGGCAAGTGGCTACACCTTC. It yields the protein CTLILASGYTF.

CDR3 nucleotide sequence: TGTGCCAGCAGCCAAGAGGGACTAGCGGGAGCCATATGGTACTTC. Protein product: CASSQEGLAGAIWYF. This chain links TRBV3-1 with TRBJ2-5; 14 bases fit TRBD2. Germline trimming cut 0 bases from V and 13 bases from J; bases unmatched to any gene: 7. Germline CDR1 LGHDT, CDR2 YNNKEL (reference sequence). This CDR3 has 15 amino acids.

Details on this clonotype: A single base separates this from a much larger clone, so it may be a read error. The chain's CDR3 is CASVRGGSCNEQFF. CDR3 nucleotide sequence: TGTGCCAGCGTTAGGGGGGGATCTTGCAATGAGCAGTTCTTC. The chain links TRBV10-3 to TRBJ2-1; TRBD2 might be the D (7 bases). Between the trimmed V and J ends, which lost 10 bases and 6 bases, there was a span of 19 bases. From germline, CDR1 is ENHRY and CDR2 SYGVKD. The CDR3 contains 14 residues.

The chain is built from TRBV15 and TRBJ2-5; D is possibly TRBD1 (5 bases). The ends were cut back, 5 bases at V and 5 bases at J, with 21 bases in the middle. The germline V gene encodes CDR1 LNHNV and CDR2 YYDKDF (reference sequence). CDR3 length equals 16 residues. The CDR3 sequence: CATSFSGPGIGETQYF. The CDR3 DNA sequence: TGTGCCACCAGCTTCAGTGGGCCAGGGATTGGGGAGACCCAGTACTTC.

The V call is TRBV27, the J call TRBJ1-2; tentatively, D is TRBD1 (5 bases). V was shortened by 4 bases and J by 4 bases, with 16 bases between the two germline ends. CDR3 length equals 15 residues. From germline, CDR1 is MNHEY and CDR2 SMNVEV (reference sequence). CDR3 loop: CASSCGGEMGYGYTF. CDR3 bases: TGTGCCAGCAGTTGCGGGGGGGAAATGGGCTATGGCTACACCTTC.

The rearrangement links TRBV5-1 to TRBJ2-1; TRBD1 is a possible D gene (5 bases). CDR3 length: 17 residues. V lost 3 bases, J lost 2 bases, and 18 bases lay in between. The germline CDR1 and CDR2 sequences are SGHRS and YFSETQ. CDR3 nucleotide sequence: TGCGCCAGCAGCTGGGCCCCTACAGGTCTCGCCTACAATGAGCAGTTCTTC. Its translation is CASSWAPTGLAYNEQFF.

J is TRBJ2-1 and V is TRBV20-1, with D maybe TRBD1 (6 bases). CDR3 length: 14 amino acids. The ends were cut back, 0 bases at V and 13 bases at J, with 19 bases in the middle. CDR1 is DFQATT, CDR2 SNEGSKA, per germline (reference sequence). CDR3 in amino acids: CSARDPQGKETQFF. CDR3 nucleotide sequence: TGCAGTGCTAGAGACCCCCAGGGGAAAGAGACCCAGTTCTTC.

Remarks on this clonotype: Relative to the germline gene, one junction end is altered; a read error may explain this. V is TRBV7-2 and J is TRBJ1-6, with 7 bases fitting TRBD1. Germline loops: CDR1 SGHTA, CDR2 FQGNSA. This CDR3 has 14 amino acids. The CDR3 reads CASSPGQYNSPPHF. The CDR3 region has the DNA TGTGCCAGCAGCCCGGGACAGTATAATTCACCCCCCCACTTT.

CDR3 bases: TGCAGTGCTAGAGATCGCGACCGGACTAGCATCGATACGCAGTATTTT. It translates to CSARDRDRTSIDTQYF. The chain combines TRBV20-1 with TRBJ2-3, with 8 bases fitting TRBD2. CDR3 length: 16 amino acids. V was pared by 0 bases and J by 6 bases, with 11 bases of the junction left unmatched. Germline CDR1 and CDR2: DFQATT and SNEGSKA (reference sequence).

This clonotype was detected many times. The chain combines TRBV12-3 or TRBV12-4 with TRBJ2-2; TRBD2 aligns across 11 bases. The CDR3 has 16 amino acids. Trimming at V came to 5 bases and at J to 4 bases, leaving 6 bases not matched to a gene. The CDR3 loop reads CASSPTSGVVTGELFF. Here the CDR3 DNA reads TGTGCCAGCAGTCCGACTAGCGGGGTGGTCACCGGGGAGCTGTTTTTT.

The chain links TRBV20-1 to TRBJ2-1; D may be TRBD2 (6 bases). V dropped 0 bases and J dropped 13 bases, with 16 bases sitting between them. Germline V CDR1 and CDR2: DFQATT, SNEGSKA (reference sequence). The CDR3 loop spans 13 amino acids. The CDR3 reads CSARDRGLETQFF. The CDR3 region has the DNA TGCAGTGCTAGAGATCGGGGGTTGGAGACCCAGTTCTTC.

This chain joins TRBV20-1 and TRBJ1-6; a possible D gene is TRBD1 (6 bases). V lost 0 bases, J lost 4 bases, and 13 bases lay in between. CDR1 and CDR2 (germline): DFQATT, SNEGSKA (reference sequence). The CDR3 is 16 amino acids. The CDR3 sequence: CSARDDRSSYNSPLHF. In DNA form, the CDR3 reads TGCAGTGCTAGAGATGACAGGAGCTCATATAATTCACCCCTCCACTTT.

This clonotype was counted a few times. The chain joins TRBV5-1 to TRBJ2-7; D not resolved. This CDR3 has 14 amino acids. From germline, CDR1 is SGHRS and CDR2 YFSETQ. V dropped 1 base and J dropped 3 bases, with 11 bases sitting between them. The CDR3 DNA follows: TGCGCCAGCAGCTTGAATCATTACAGCTACGAGCAGTACTTC. This encodes CASSLNHYSYEQYF.

The CDR3 here is CASSRDSFEAFF. The DNA for the CDR3 is TGTGCCAGCAGCCGGGACAGCTTTGAAGCTTTCTTT. The J gene is TRBJ1-1, the V gene TRBV13, with 7 bases fitting TRBD1. The germline V gene has CDR1 PRHDT and CDR2 FYEKMQ (reference sequence). The V segment lost 5 bases and the J segment 7 bases; nucleotides outside the gene matches: 4. CDR3 length equals 12 residues.

This clonotype was seen a few times. The chain couples TRBV12-3 or TRBV12-4 to TRBJ1-2, with D possibly being TRBD1 (6 bases). Trimming removed 7 bases from V and 8 bases from J, with 14 bases in between. This CDR3 is 12 amino acids long. CDR3 in amino acids: CASKQGSGGYTF. The CDR3 DNA follows: TGTGCCAGCAAACAGGGATCTGGGGGCTACACCTTC.

The chain carries TRBV9 and TRBJ1-6; 7 bases line up with TRBD1. The germline CDR1 and CDR2 sequences are SGDLS and YYNGEE. Trimming took 7 bases from V and 7 from J; bases not matched to a gene: 8. The CDR3 length is 14 residues. CDR3 sequence: CASSRGTENSPLHF. The DNA of the CDR3 is TGTGCCAGCTCACGGGGGACAGAAAATTCACCCCTCCACTTT.

This rearrangement joins TRBV5-6 to TRBJ2-5, with D perhaps matching TRBD1 or TRBD2 (5 bases each). The CDR3 runs 14 residues. From germline, CDR1 is SGHDT and CDR2 YYEEEE. The V end lost 4 bases, the J end lost 5 bases, and 15 bases lay between the germline ends. CDR3 in DNA: TGTGCCAGCAGCGGGTCCGGGACCCGTGAGACCCAGTACTTC. This codes for CASSGSGTRETQYF.

The genes are TRBV3-1 and TRBJ1-2, with 8 bases aligning to TRBD1. The CDR3 is made up of 14 amino acids. Per the germline V gene, CDR1 is LGHDT and CDR2 is YNNKEL (reference sequence). V lost 1 base and J lost 7; bases outside the gene matches: 5. The CDR3 coding sequence is TGTGCCAGCAGCCAAGCCGACAGGGGAGGTGGCTACACCTTC. Its protein product is CASSQADRGGGYTF.

The chain couples TRBV3-1 to TRBJ2-1; 9 nucleotides line up with TRBD2. Germline loops: CDR1 LGHDT, CDR2 YNNKEL (reference sequence). J was trimmed by 10 bases and V by 0 bases; bases with no gene match: 7. This CDR3 has 15 amino acids. The CDR3 DNA reads TGTGCCAGCAGCCAAGATGGGCGGGGGGGAGGGGAGCAGTTCTTC. This codes for CASSQDGRGGGEQFF.

The V and J genes are TRBV11-2 and TRBJ2-1; D remains ambiguous. CDR1 is SGHAT and CDR2 is FQNNGV in the germline V gene. Trimming removed 0 bases from V and 15 bases from J, with 9 bases in between. The CDR3 sequence is 11 residues long. The CDR3 DNA reads as TGTGCCAGCAGCTTAGAGCAAGTTCTGTTCTTC. This gives the protein CASSLEQVLFF.

The chain employs TRBV6-5 and TRBJ2-5; TRBD1 agrees at 10 bases. The CDR3 totals 15 residues. J gave up 5 bases and V 5 bases, and 8 bases lay outside the gene matches. Germline CDR1 MNHEY, CDR2 SVGAGI. The DNA of the CDR3 is TGTGCCAGCAGTGCCCGGGACAGGGGACGGGAGACCCAGTACTTC. Its protein product is CASSARDRGRETQYF.